This T cell receptor (beta chain) was sequenced for a study of shared clonotypes between healthy human individuals. Assay: immunoSEQ multiplex PCR; the TCRdb copy retains only in-frame clones and omits some. The data contain roughly 1.4 million clones, roughly 98.5% of them singletons. Study outcomes and limitations: Limitation of the genetic and exposure-history diversity represented came from the few donors. Memory subsets generally showed smaller estimated richness than naive subsets did. Sampling included only blood; tissue repertoires likely differ.

Points on this clone: Its antigen is not known.

This CDR3 has 13 amino acids. V lost 4 bases and J 9 bases, leaving 14 bases between the germline ends. This TCR derives from a man aged 25-40 years in good health. The sample comprised naive CD4+ T cells sorted from blood. Subset described: CD45RA+ positively selected. This chain uses TRBV5-3 with TRBJ1-5; D unresolved. TRBV5-3 is designated an ORF whose function remains uncertain. The CDR3 DNA follows: TGTGCCAGAAGCCGACGTTTCTGGTGGCCCCAGCATTTT. Translating it yields CARSRRFWWPQHF.